These 10 T cell receptor beta chains were sequenced from one sample in a study of control samples from healthy donors and cancer patients. Clones were sequenced by immunoSEQ multiplex PCR, and TCRdb holds only the in-frame ones, with some missing. The sample holds roughly 84,000 clones; about nine tenths are singletons and the top ten take 5.5% to 7.5%. Sequencing was carried out using blood. The receptors originated from a man aged 45-65 years in good health.

This clone was detected a few times. The chain carries TRBV5-5 and TRBJ2-7, with D tentatively TRBD1 (6 bases). V lost 1 base to trimming and J lost 5 bases, with 10 bases between them. The germline gives CDR1 SGHKS, CDR2 YYEKEE (reference sequence). CDR3 length: 13 residues. CDR3 sequence reads: CASSLQGLHEQYF. Here the CDR3 DNA reads TGTGCCAGCAGCTTGCAGGGGCTTCACGAGCAGTACTTC.

The genes are TRBV10-2 and TRBJ2-3, with D possibly being TRBD1 or TRBD2 (5 bases each). The CDR3 is 16 amino acids. The germline gives CDR1 WSHSY, CDR2 SAAADI. The V gene lost 4 bases and the J gene lost 4 bases, with 18 bases spanning the gap. CDR3 in amino acids: CASSGGEGRSPDTQYF. Here the CDR3 DNA reads TGCGCCAGCAGTGGGGGAGAGGGGCGAAGCCCAGATACGCAGTATTTT.

A single count supports this clone. V usage is TRBV6-6 and J usage is TRBJ2-7; TRBD1 aligns across 7 bases. Looked up from germline, CDR1 is MNHNY and CDR2 is SVGAGI (reference sequence). V was pared by 8 bases and J by 0 bases, with 7 bases of the junction left unmatched. The CDR3 loop spans 14 amino acids. The CDR3 region is CASSRTGLSYEQYF. The CDR3 DNA reads as TGTGCCAGCTCGAGGACAGGACTCTCCTACGAGCAGTACTTC.

The gene calls are TRBV6-5 and TRBJ1-6, with unresolved D. The CDR3 runs 16 residues. Germline lookup yields CDR1 MNHEY and CDR2 SVGAGI. V lost 1 base to trimming and J lost 2 bases, with 9 bases between them. The CDR3, as DNA: TGTGCCAGCAGTTACTGGGGAGAGCCCTATAATTCACCCCTCCACTTT. Encoded protein: CASSYWGEPYNSPLHF.

The chain uses TRBV2 and TRBJ1-3; D call uncertain. Trimming removed 4 bases from V and 0 bases from J, with 7 bases in between. Germline values: CDR1 SNHLY, CDR2 FYNNEI. The CDR3 covers 14 residues. The CDR3 loop is CASSGTFSGNTIYF. For the CDR3, the DNA is TGTGCCAGCAGTGGGACTTTCTCTGGAAACACCATATATTTT. The full variable domain, completed using reference TRBV2 and TRBJ1-3, is EPEVTQTPSHQVTQMGQEVILRCVPISNHLYFYWYRQILGQKVEFLVSFYNNEISEKSEIFDDQFSVERPDGSNFTLKIRSTKLEDSAMYFCASSGTFSGNTIYFGEGSWLTVV.

The chain employs TRBV19 and TRBJ1-5, with 8 bases lining up with TRBD1. The CDR3 extends over 16 amino acids. With 6 bases clipped from V and 5 bases from J, the junction kept 12 bases outside the gene matches. CDR1 LNHDA and CDR2 SQIVND come from the germline V gene (reference sequence). The CDR3 sequence is CASSFLGQGLHQPQHF. The CDR3 coding sequence is TGTGCCAGTAGCTTTCTAGGACAGGGCTTACATCAGCCCCAGCATTTT.

This clone was observed many times. V and J are TRBV24-1 and TRBJ1-5; D remains unclear. The CDR3 spans 16 residues. Germline V gene sequence: CDR1 KGHDR, CDR2 SFDVKD. The ends were cut back, 5 bases at V and 4 bases at J, with 17 bases in the middle. The CDR3 region is CATSASSWEWNQPQHF. The CDR3 DNA follows: TGTGCCACCAGTGCCAGCTCATGGGAGTGGAATCAGCCCCAGCATTTT.

The chain has TRBV5-1 and TRBJ1-2, with 7 bases fitting TRBD1. V lost 7 bases, J lost 0 bases, and 6 bases stayed unmatched. Per germline, CDR1 SGHRS and CDR2 YFSETQ. The CDR3 has 14 residues. CDR3 nucleotide sequence: TGCGCCAGCGCCGGGACAGCCACTAACTATGGCTACACCTTC. Encoded protein: CASAGTATNYGYTF.

The J gene is TRBJ2-3, the V gene TRBV5-4; TRBD2 agrees at 12 bases. Germline CDR1 is SGHNT and CDR2 is YYREEE (reference sequence). This CDR3 has 19 residues. V was pared by 0 bases and J by 4 bases, with 12 bases of the junction left unmatched. The DNA of the CDR3 is TGTGCCAGCAGCTTGGCTCCAAACCGACTAGCGGGGGTCCCAGATACGCAGTATTTT. Protein product: CASSLAPNRLAGVPDTQYF.

This clone was picked up one time. V and J are TRBV4-1 and TRBJ2-1, with 9 positions matching TRBD2. V shed 1 base and J 7 bases; nucleotides not matched to a gene: 8. CDR1 is MGHRA, CDR2 YSYEKL, per germline. The CDR3 has 16 amino acids. As DNA, the CDR3 is TGCGCCAGCAGCCAAGTCGGGCGGGGGGGCATGAATGAGCAGTTCTTC. Encoded protein: CASSQVGRGGMNEQFF.